One and the same sample provided the 11 T cell receptor beta chains below, sequenced in a study of cytomegalovirus exposure and HLA in healthy donors. PCR employed 60 Vbeta and 13 Jbeta primers. Profiling relied on immunoSEQ multiplex PCR, and the TCRdb table lists in-frame clones only, not all of them. The sample holds roughly 180,000 clones, about four fifths seen once. The specimen was PBMCs. Receptors originate from a woman in her 30s in good health and CMV-seropositive.

The V call is TRBV28, the J call TRBJ2-7; the D gene is possibly TRBD2 (7 bases). The V and J ends lost 8 bases and 2 bases respectively, with 16 bases between them. There are 14 residues in the CDR3. Germline CDR1 reads MDHEN; CDR2 reads SYDVKM. The CDR3 DNA reads as TGTGCCAGCGGGTCGGGGGGCACCCCCTACGAGCAGTACTTC. It is translated as CASGSGGTPYEQYF. The variable domain in full, with the rest retrieved from reference TRBV28 and TRBJ2-7, is DVKVTQSSRYLVKRTGEKVFLECVQDMDHENMFWYRQDPGLGLRLIYFSYDVKMKEKGDIPEGYSVSREKKERFSLILESASTNQTSMYLCASGSGGTPYEQYFGPGTRLTVT.

This clone was found a few times. The chain combines TRBV5-1 with TRBJ1-6, with D unresolved. Germline loops: CDR1 SGHRS, CDR2 YFSETQ. V was clipped by 1 base and J by 8 bases, with 13 bases between them. The CDR3 extends over 15 amino acids. This CDR3 reads CASSLSRARDSPLHF. The DNA for the CDR3 is TGCGCCAGCAGCTTGTCGAGGGCAAGAGATTCACCCCTCCACTTT.

The chain combines TRBV28 with TRBJ2-1; the match to TRBD2 covers 8 bases. V lost 2 bases and J lost 3; bases outside the gene matches: 3. The CDR3 extends over 15 amino acids. Germline loops: CDR1 MDHEN, CDR2 SYDVKM. The CDR3 reads CASSLPSGSYNEQFF. The DNA of the CDR3 is TGTGCCAGCAGTTTACCAAGCGGGAGCTACAATGAGCAGTTCTTC.

V usage is TRBV7-2 and J usage is TRBJ1-5, with TRBD1 identical over 9 bases. CDR1 and CDR2 (germline): SGHTA, FQGNSA. The CDR3 sequence is 15 residues long. Losses at the gene ends were 4 bases for V and 11 bases for J; bases not matched to a gene: 12. The CDR3 loop reads CASSSDRGQRGAQHF. The CDR3 DNA follows: TGTGCCAGCAGCTCGGACAGGGGCCAACGTGGAGCCCAGCATTTT.

The V gene is TRBV27, the J gene TRBJ2-7, with 7 bases that match TRBD1. This CDR3 contains 13 residues. Germline loops: CDR1 MNHEY, CDR2 SMNVEV (reference sequence). Trimming at V came to 10 bases and at J to 5 bases, leaving 11 bases not matched to a gene. Written as DNA, the CDR3 is TGTGCCACCTCGACAGGGCTAAAAAACGAGCAGTACTTC. Amino acids: CATSTGLKNEQYF.

The rearrangement uses TRBV5-1 and TRBJ2-7; 12 bases line up with TRBD2. Germline CDR1 SGHRS, CDR2 YFSETQ. CDR3 length: 15 residues. The junction had 7 bases not matched to a gene; V was cut back by 5 bases and J by 4 bases. In DNA, the CDR3 is TGCGCCAGCAGACGACTAGCGGGAGCCCAATACGAGCAGTACTTC. Protein: CASRRLAGAQYEQYF.

The V and J genes are TRBV10-3 and TRBJ2-2; 13 bases fit TRBD2. There are 17 residues in the CDR3. V was clipped by 10 bases and J by 3 bases; unmatched bases: 11. Germline V gives CDR1 ENHRY, CDR2 SYGVKD. CDR3 residues: CATLDGGLAGDTGELFF. The CDR3 bases are TGTGCCACCTTAGACGGAGGACTAGCGGGGGACACCGGGGAGCTGTTTTTT.

The chain uses TRBV11-2 and TRBJ2-3; weak D call: TRBD2 (6 bases). This CDR3 region has 13 residues. V was shortened by 6 bases and J by 4 bases, with 11 bases between the two germline ends. Germline CDR1 and CDR2: SGHAT and FQNNGV. CDR3 loop: CASRWGGADTQYF. CDR3 bases: TGTGCCAGCAGGTGGGGAGGCGCAGATACGCAGTATTTT.

The chain carries TRBV25-1 and TRBJ2-1; TRBD2 matches at 10 bases. This CDR3 spans 18 amino acids. The ends lost 3 bases at V and 9 bases at J; junction bases unmatched: 17. Germline CDR1 MGHDK, CDR2 SYGVNS. In DNA form, the CDR3 reads TGTGCCAGCAGTGACTCCTCGCAACTAGCGGGGACCCTCAGTGAGCAGTTCTTC. Protein: CASSDSSQLAGTLSEQFF.

The rearrangement uses TRBV4-1 and TRBJ1-6; 9 nucleotides match TRBD1. The CDR3 covers 19 residues. J gave up 6 bases and V 4 bases, and 16 bases lay outside the gene matches. CDR1 MGHRA and CDR2 YSYEKL come from the germline V gene. CDR3 sequence reads: CASSLDGTGNPSPNSPLHF. The CDR3 region has the DNA TGCGCCAGCAGCCTAGATGGGACAGGGAACCCCTCCCCTAATTCACCCCTCCACTTT.

V is TRBV27 and J is TRBJ2-7; TRBD1 is a possible D gene (6 bases). V dropped 5 bases and J dropped 7 bases, with 15 bases sitting between them. The CDR3 runs to 13 residues. Germline V lookup: CDR1 MNHEY, CDR2 SMNVEV (reference sequence). The CDR3 sequence is CASSGRQAREQYF. CDR3 DNA: TGTGCCAGCAGTGGGAGACAGGCACGGGAGCAGTACTTC.